This T cell receptor (beta chain) was sequenced during a study of cytomegalovirus exposure and HLA in healthy donors. This clone was observed a single time. Germline V gene lookup returns CDR1 ENHRY and CDR2 SYGVKD. CDR3 length: 14 residues. V trimming: 2 bases; J trimming: 9 bases; junction bases outside the gene matches: 7. Use of 60 Vbeta and 13 Jbeta primers characterized the PCR. Produced via immunoSEQ multiplex PCR; TCRdb's table is partial and in-frame only. The sample records roughly 140,000 clones, about 70% being singletons. Specimen: PBMCs. The chain joins TRBV10-3 to TRBJ2-3; 8 bases fit TRBD1. The source is a woman aged 40-49 years in good health and CMV-seronegative. The CDR3 DNA reads as TGTGCCATCAGTGAGCCGCAGGGGGCGAGGACGCAGTATTTT. Amino acids: CAISEPQGARTQYF.